A selection of T cell receptor beta chains follows, all from one sample in a study of blood T cell repertoires in COVID-19. Clones were read by immunoSEQ multiplex PCR, and TCRdb kept only the in-frame ones, dropping some. The sample carries around 200,000 clones, approximately 82% recorded once. What was sequenced was peripheral blood. Source of these receptors: a man between 50 and 59 years old with active or convalescent COVID-19. Both conserved end residues are part of each CDR3. Each record gives: V gene, clone size, J gene, D gene, CDR3 DNA, CDR3 protein. A D gene is named only where the DNA matches it firmly. Clone size is not always given. Where it is, it says once, few, many or a class for expanded clones.

v_gene: TRBV23-1
abundance: once
j_gene: TRBJ2-7
d_gene: .
CDR3nt: TGCGCCAGCAGTCAATCACAGGAGCAGTACTTC
CDR3aa: CASSQSQEQYF

v_gene: TRBV7-3
abundance: .
j_gene: TRBJ2-7
d_gene: .
CDR3nt: TGTGCCAGCAGCTTGGGCGGAGGGTCCTACGAGCAGTACTTC
CDR3aa: CASSLGGGSYEQYF

v_gene: TRBV4-3
abundance: .
j_gene: TRBJ2-1
d_gene: TRBD2
CDR3nt: TGCGCCAGCAGCCAAGATATCACTAGCGCGACGTACAATGAGCAGTTCTTC
CDR3aa: CASSQDITSATYNEQFF

v_gene: TRBV28
abundance: .
j_gene: TRBJ2-5
d_gene: .
CDR3nt: TGTGCCGCTCGCGGGGTATTGCGGGATCAAGAGACCCAGTACTTC
CDR3aa: CAARGVLRDQETQYF

v_gene: TRBV12-3/TRBV12-4
abundance: .
j_gene: TRBJ2-1
d_gene: .
CDR3nt: TGTGCCAGCAGTTCGGGCGGGTGGAATGAGCAGTTCTTC
CDR3aa: CASSSGGWNEQFF

v_gene: TRBV19
abundance: .
j_gene: TRBJ1-3
d_gene: .
CDR3nt: TGTGCCAGTAGTGCCGGGAGGGGAAACACCATATATTTT
CDR3aa: CASSAGRGNTIYF

v_gene: TRBV11-3
abundance: .
j_gene: TRBJ2-2
d_gene: TRBD1
CDR3nt: TGTGCCAGCAGCTTAGGGACAGGGGTCGGGGAGCTGTTTTTT
CDR3aa: CASSLGTGVGELFF

v_gene: TRBV2
abundance: few
j_gene: TRBJ2-7
d_gene: .
CDR3nt: TGTGCCAGCAGTGAGCTGAGGGAATGGGTCTTC
CDR3aa: CASSELREWVF

v_gene: TRBV6-5
abundance: .
j_gene: TRBJ1-3
d_gene: .
CDR3nt: TGTGCCAGCAGTCGGGGACTGAACTCTGGAAACACCATATATTTT
CDR3aa: CASSRGLNSGNTIYF

v_gene: TRBV2
abundance: .
j_gene: TRBJ2-2
d_gene: .
CDR3nt: TGTGCCAGCAGCGGCGGGACAGTAGGGACCGGGGAGCTGTTTTTT
CDR3aa: CASSGGTVGTGELFF

v_gene: TRBV7-9
abundance: .
j_gene: TRBJ2-1
d_gene: TRBD2
CDR3nt: TGTGCCAGCAGCCAAACTAGCGGGAGGGGAAATGAGCAGTTCTTC
CDR3aa: CASSQTSGRGNEQFF

v_gene: TRBV24-1
abundance: few
j_gene: TRBJ1-1
d_gene: .
CDR3nt: TGTGCCACCAGTGAGGTTCAGGGGAGCACTGAAGCTTTCTTT
CDR3aa: CATSEVQGSTEAFF

v_gene: TRBV19
abundance: .
j_gene: TRBJ2-5
d_gene: .
CDR3nt: TGTGCCAGTAGTATACGCGGTACCCAAGAGACCCAGTACTTC
CDR3aa: CASSIRGTQETQYF

v_gene: TRBV18
abundance: .
j_gene: TRBJ2-7
d_gene: TRBD1
CDR3nt: TGTGCCAGCTCACCACAGGGACAGGGTCCCTACGAGCAGTACTTC
CDR3aa: CASSPQGQGPYEQYF

v_gene: TRBV3-1/TRBV3-2
abundance: .
j_gene: TRBJ1-3
d_gene: TRBD1
CDR3nt: TGTGCCAGCAGCCGAGGGGGCCTCTCTGGAAACACCATATATTTT
CDR3aa: CASSRGGLSGNTIYF

v_gene: TRBV6-5
abundance: .
j_gene: TRBJ1-6
d_gene: .
CDR3nt: TGTGCCAGCAGTTACTCCACCAGCTCCTATAATTCACCCCTCCACTTT
CDR3aa: CASSYSTSSYNSPLHF

v_gene: TRBV9
abundance: .
j_gene: TRBJ2-2
d_gene: .
CDR3nt: TGTGCCAGCAGCGTAGGTTTGGTGGGCTGGGTGAACACCGGGGAGCTGTTTTTT
CDR3aa: CASSVGLVGWVNTGELFF

v_gene: TRBV28
abundance: .
j_gene: TRBJ1-2
d_gene: .
CDR3nt: TGTGCCAGCAGATCCACAGGGTTAGCGGGCTACACCTTC
CDR3aa: CASRSTGLAGYTF

v_gene: TRBV5-1
abundance: .
j_gene: TRBJ1-2
d_gene: .
CDR3nt: TGCGCCAGCACCCGAGACAGCCGCTATGGCTACACCTTC
CDR3aa: CASTRDSRYGYTF

v_gene: TRBV24-1
abundance: .
j_gene: TRBJ1-2
d_gene: .
CDR3nt: TGTGCCACCAGTGACCGCGGTACACGGGATGGCTACACCTTC
CDR3aa: CATSDRGTRDGYTF

v_gene: TRBV19
abundance: .
j_gene: TRBJ1-2
d_gene: .
CDR3nt: TGTGCCAGTATATCCGCGCGTATGTCCTATGGCTACACCTTC
CDR3aa: CASISARMSYGYTF

v_gene: TRBV6-1
abundance: .
j_gene: TRBJ1-1
d_gene: TRBD1
CDR3nt: TGTGCCAGCAGTATCACAGGGGGGCGGAACACTGAAGCTTTCTTT
CDR3aa: CASSITGGRNTEAFF

v_gene: TRBV10-2
abundance: .
j_gene: TRBJ2-3
d_gene: TRBD2
CDR3nt: TGCGCCAGCAGCCTTAAGGGACTAGCGGGGGCAGATACGCAGTATTTT
CDR3aa: CASSLKGLAGADTQYF

v_gene: TRBV24-1
abundance: .
j_gene: TRBJ2-6
d_gene: TRBD1
CDR3nt: TGTGCCACCAGTGAGTCACAGGGGGCACTTTCTTTCGCTGGGGCCAACGTCCTGACTTTC
CDR3aa: CATSESQGALSFAGANVLTF

v_gene: TRBV6-1
abundance: few
j_gene: TRBJ1-5
d_gene: TRBD1
CDR3nt: TGTGCCAGCAGTGCCGGGACAGGGGGCATGGGTCAGCCCCAGCATTTT
CDR3aa: CASSAGTGGMGQPQHF

v_gene: TRBV7-9
abundance: few
j_gene: TRBJ2-7
d_gene: .
CDR3nt: TGTGCCAGCAGCCCCCCCGTCTCCTACGAGCAGTACTTC
CDR3aa: CASSPPVSYEQYF

v_gene: TRBV18
abundance: once
j_gene: TRBJ1-2
d_gene: .
CDR3nt: TGTGCCAGCTCACCGGGCTCCCGTTCAGCTAACTATGGCTACACCTTC
CDR3aa: CASSPGSRSANYGYTF

v_gene: TRBV6-5
abundance: .
j_gene: TRBJ1-6
d_gene: TRBD1
CDR3nt: TGTGCCAGCAGTAAGGGACAGGATAATTCACCCCTCCACTTT
CDR3aa: CASSKGQDNSPLHF

v_gene: TRBV7-9
abundance: .
j_gene: TRBJ1-6
d_gene: .
CDR3nt: TGTGCCAGCAGCTACCCGAAACAGGAGAGCTCCTATAATTCACCCCTCCACTTT
CDR3aa: CASSYPKQESSYNSPLHF

v_gene: TRBV5-1
abundance: .
j_gene: TRBJ2-1
d_gene: .
CDR3nt: TGCGCCAGCAGCCTATACGGGGGAACTTACAATGAGCAGTTCTTC
CDR3aa: CASSLYGGTYNEQFF

v_gene: TRBV7-6
abundance: .
j_gene: TRBJ2-2
d_gene: .
CDR3nt: TGTGCCAGCAGCTTAGAAGGGTGGACAGAACCGGGCGGGGAGCTGTTTTTT
CDR3aa: CASSLEGWTEPGGELFF